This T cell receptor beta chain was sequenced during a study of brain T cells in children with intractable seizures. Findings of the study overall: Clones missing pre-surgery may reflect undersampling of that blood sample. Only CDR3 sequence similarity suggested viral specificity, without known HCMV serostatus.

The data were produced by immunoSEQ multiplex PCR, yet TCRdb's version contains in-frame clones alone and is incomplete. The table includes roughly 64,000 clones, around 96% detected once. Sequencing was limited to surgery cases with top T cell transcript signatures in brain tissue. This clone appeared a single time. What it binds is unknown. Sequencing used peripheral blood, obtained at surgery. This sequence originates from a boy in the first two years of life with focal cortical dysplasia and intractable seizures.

The CDR3 DNA sequence: TGTGCCAGCAGTGAAGTGTGGGCGGGGTACAATGAGCAGTTCTTC. Protein: CASSEVWAGYNEQFF. This chain joins TRBV6-1 and TRBJ2-1, with TRBD2 as a possible D gene (6 bases). Trimming took off 1 base at V and 4 bases at J, with 11 bases between the two ends. Germline V gives CDR1 MNHNS, CDR2 SASEGT. CDR3 length: 15 residues.